The source of this TCR beta chain is a study of early T cells in non-severe SARS-CoV-2 infection (dated by TCRdb to 2020 to 2023). At the level of the whole study: Bulk RNA from unsorted whole blood was used for TCR sequencing, so alpha and beta chains could not be paired. General conclusions and limits of the study: VDJdb matching was skewed toward anti-spike CD8 responses and likely underestimated virus-specific expansions by missing private and CD4 specificities.

Based on the germline V gene, the CDR1 and CDR2 sequences are SGHAT and FQNNGV. The junction shows trimming of 2 bases on V and 6 bases on J, plus 11 bases between the germline ends. The CDR3 has 13 amino acids, counting the end cysteine and phenylalanine. Only CDR3 DNA remains: 39 bases, in frame from the first base. Set within a cohort of healthcare workers in London, UK, this nested case-control study involved weekly PCR testing of nasopharyngeal swabs along with blood sampling. Healthcare workers were recruited during the week of the UK lockdown, between 23 and 31 March 2020, and followed weekly for up to about 15 weeks. The library was made by 5' RACE. TCRdb lists the instrument as NextSeq 500. To correct for sequencing error and PCR bias, the TCR library protocol tagged individual cDNA molecules with unique molecular identifiers. Sequencing covered both TCR alpha and beta chains, and within each sample the abundances of alpha and beta sequences were tightly co-correlated. Per the source publication's procedure: Decombinator V4 was used to annotate the V gene, J gene and CDR3 of the TCR sequences. TCRs were defined as expanded if a significant change between any two time points was detected under a Poisson model with p below 0.0001. TCR abundances were normalised to the total number of TCRs sequenced in each sample and reported as counts per million. MAIT TCRs were defined by TRAV1-2 paired with TRAJ12, TRAJ20 or TRAJ33, and iNKT TCRs by TRAV10 paired with TRAJ18. VDJdb, accessed on 1 November 2021, was searched for TCRs annotated for CMV, EBV and SARS-CoV-2, and TCRs annotated for more than one antigen were excluded. The public reads were reprocessed in TCRdb via fastp at Q25 and MiXCR, keeping in-frame beta chains. Here each entry gathers all rows of one CDR3 protein and keeps the most common genes and DNA. The V and J calls, along with clone size, are taken from TCRdb and not from the paper's own processing. The sample table contains about 45,000 distinct CDR3 sequences; only one count was recorded for roughly 11% of them. The top ten hold 21% of the sample.

In its sample, this clonotype was seen a few times. What antigen it recognizes has not been identified. Per-base quality was not reported, and no clone a single base away is much larger than it. Input material: whole blood. The rearranged segments are TRBV11-2 and TRBJ2-7; the D gene is possibly TRBD1, with 6 bases matching. The TCR was taken from an adult who was a healthcare worker with PCR-confirmed SARS-CoV-2 infection or an uninfected control (not recorded which). The CDR3 loop reads CASSLKTGSEQYF. The sequenced DNA is TGTGCCAGCAGCTTAAAGACAGGATCCGAGCAGTACTTC.